One TCR beta chain is described in this entry. The data were obtained in a study of blood T cell repertoires in COVID-19. Sequencing was performed with immunoSEQ multiplex PCR; in TCRdb, only in-frame clones are kept and a portion is missing. The table has under 300,000 clones, about nine tenths seen once; the top ten hold roughly 2.3%. This TCR derives from a young man who had recovered from COVID-19. The sample comprised peripheral blood.

The DNA for the CDR3 is TGTGCCAGCAGCCCGGGACTAGCGCGGGAGACCCAGTACTTC. Translation: CASSPGLARETQYF. The chain employs TRBV6-6 and TRBJ2-5; 10 bases map to TRBD2. Germline V lookup: CDR1 MNHNY, CDR2 SVGAGI (reference sequence). The CDR3 is 14 residues long. The V segment lost 6 bases and the J segment 5 bases; nucleotides outside the gene matches: 6.